These 27 T cell receptor beta chains came from one sample sequenced in a study of graft-versus-host responses after intestinal transplantation (dated by TCRdb to the early 2020s). Intraepithelial and lamina propria lymphocytes were isolated from graft specimens using dithiothreitol, EDTA incubations and collagenase D digestion. Library preparation employed the immunoSEQ multiplex PCR assay. The table comes from immuneACCESS by way of TCRdb, which keeps in-frame sequences with V and J called. Part of the clones is missing from these tables; in studies checked, under half for an unresolved V gene and the rest for unknown reasons. The sample data list 7,500 to 10,000 clones, and 78% of these were observed just once. The ten largest clones represent around 24% of the sample. Source: ileum tissue, taken approximately 530 days after intestinal transplant. Receptors originate from a human patient who received an intestinal transplant, so some T cells may come from the graft donor.

Sample share makes this clone medium-sized. The V and J genes are TRBV15 and TRBJ2-5, with D possibly TRBD2 on 6 matching bases. The CDR3 covers 14 residues. Germline CDR1 and CDR2: LNHNV and YYDKDF (reference sequence). V shed 0 bases and J shed 3 bases, with 8 bases lying between them. In DNA, the CDR3 is TGTGCCACCAGCAGAGATAGCGGTGAAGAGACCCAGTACTTC. Protein product: CATSRDSGEETQYF.

This clone was counted once. This chain links TRBV5-1 with TRBJ2-5; TRBD2 matches 12 bases. This CDR3 spans 18 amino acids. V gave up 3 bases and J gave up 5 bases; unmatched junction bases: 14. Looked up from germline, CDR1 is SGHRS and CDR2 is YFSETQ. CDR3: CASSSSSGLAGWRETQYF. The CDR3 nucleotides are TGCGCCAGCAGCTCCTCGTCGGGACTAGCGGGCTGGAGGGAGACCCAGTACTTC.

This chain uses TRBV9 with TRBJ2-5, with 9 bases matching TRBD1. The DNA end is more similar to TRBJ2-7, so the J call may be wrong. The germline V gene encodes CDR1 SGDLS and CDR2 YYNGEE. This CDR3 has 15 residues. In DNA form, the CDR3 reads TGTGCCAGCAGCGTAGACCCGGGACAGGGTTACGAGCAGTACTTC. Encoded protein: CASSVDPGQGYEQYF.

This chain uses TRBV27 with TRBJ2-6; 12 bases are a match to TRBD2. The CDR3 runs 17 residues. J was trimmed by 2 bases and V by 2 bases; bases with no gene match: 1. Germline CDR1 is MNHEY and CDR2 is SMNVEV (reference sequence). CDR3 DNA sequence: TGTGCCAGCAGTTTACTAGCGGGAGGGCCTGGGGCCAACGTCCTGACTTTC. It translates to CASSLLAGGPGANVLTF.

V gene TRBV30 combines with J gene TRBJ2-1, with D perhaps TRBD2 (5 bases). The germline V gene encodes CDR1 GTSNPN and CDR2 SVGIG (reference sequence). The V end lost 0 bases, the J end lost 7 bases, and 16 bases lay between the germline ends. The CDR3 totals 15 residues. The CDR3 DNA follows: TGTGCCTGGAGTGTACTGAGGTCTAGCAGGAATGAGCAGTTCTTC. This encodes CAWSVLRSSRNEQFF.

The chain joins TRBV28 to TRBJ2-7; D is perhaps TRBD1 (6 bases). Germline V CDR1 and CDR2: MDHEN, SYDVKM. V lost 6 bases, J lost 1 base, and 13 bases lay in between. CDR3 length: 14 amino acids. The CDR3 protein is CASRPTGPSYEQYF. CDR3 DNA: TGTGCCAGCAGACCGACAGGTCCTTCCTACGAGCAGTACTTC.

A remark on this clone: Likely a read error: the CDR3 ends without its conserved phenylalanine or tryptophan. The rearrangement links TRBV10-2 to TRBJ2-7, with D hard to call. The length of the CDR3 is 12 residues. Looked up from germline, CDR1 is WSHSY and CDR2 is SAAADI. The V and J ends lost 6 bases and 3 bases respectively, with 9 bases between them. The CDR3, as DNA: TGCGCCAGCAGCGCGAATAACTACGAGCAGTACCTC. It codes for CASSANNYEQYL.

The chain joins TRBV5-1 to TRBJ1-2; TRBD1 matches 10 bases. The CDR3 is 14 residues long. The J segment lost 6 bases and the V segment lost 3 bases, leaving 5 bases of the junction unmatched. CDR1 is SGHRS, CDR2 YFSETQ, per germline. In DNA form, the CDR3 reads TGCGCCAGCAGCTGGCATGACAGGGGGCATGGCTACACCTTC. Residues: CASSWHDRGHGYTF.

The chain is built from TRBV6-5 and TRBJ2-7; D is unresolved. This CDR3 is built from 11 residues. CDR1 MNHEY and CDR2 SVGAGI come from the germline V gene. V lost 8 bases, J lost 0 bases, and 5 bases lay in between. This CDR3 reads CASGLSYEQYF. DNA of the CDR3: TGTGCCAGCGGGCTCTCCTACGAGCAGTACTTC.

The chain links TRBV6-5 to TRBJ1-1, with D possibly TRBD1 on 5 matching bases. Germline CDR1 and CDR2: MNHEY and SVGAGI. V was trimmed by 4 bases and J by 4 bases, leaving 7 bases between them. This CDR3 is built from 12 residues. In nucleotides, the CDR3 is TGTGCCAGCAGTTCGGGGGGCACTGAAGCTTTCTTT. Translation: CASSSGGTEAFF.

The sample holds a few counts of this clone. The rearrangement links TRBV5-4 to TRBJ2-7; 7 positions match TRBD1. Germline V lookup: CDR1 SGHNT, CDR2 YYREEE (reference sequence). Losses at the gene ends were 4 bases for V and 2 bases for J; bases not matched to a gene: 3. The CDR3 loop spans 13 amino acids. The CDR3 region is CASSAGTAYEQYF. Written as DNA, the CDR3 is TGTGCCAGCAGCGCCGGGACAGCCTACGAGCAGTACTTC.

This clone was detected only once. Germline and junction disagree at one end, which may indicate a read error. The chain has TRBV18 and TRBJ2-5, with no clear D. This CDR3 has 13 residues. CDR1 is KGHSH and CDR2 is LQKENI in the germline V gene. The CDR3 nucleotides read TGTGCCAGCTCACCCCAATCGCAAGAGACCCAGCACTTC. It is translated as CASSPQSQETQHF. Using reference TRBV18 and TRBJ2-5 for the parts outside the CDR3, the full variable domain is NAGVMQNPRHLVRRRGQEARLRCSPMKGHSHVYWYRQLPEEGLKFMVYLQKENIIDESGMPKERFSAEFPKEGPSILRIQQVVRGDSAAYFCASSPQSQETQHFGPGTRLLVL.

The gene calls are TRBV19 and TRBJ1-2, with a weak D call TRBD1 (6 bases). V lost 4 bases and J lost 0, with 6 bases in between. Looked up from germline, CDR1 is LNHDA and CDR2 is SQIVND (reference sequence). This CDR3 region has 13 residues. The CDR3 loop reads CASSRDTNYGYTF. CDR3 nucleotides: TGTGCCAGTAGTAGGGACACTAACTATGGCTACACCTTC.

The table lists this clone with a few counts. The chain recombines TRBV30 with TRBJ1-6, with a weak D call TRBD1 (6 bases). In germline, CDR1 is GTSNPN, CDR2 SVGIG (reference sequence). V was cut by 7 bases and J by 11 bases, with 15 bases left in between. CDR3 length equals 12 residues. The CDR3 sequence is CASYPGHPPLHF. Written as DNA, the CDR3 is TGTGCCTCATATCCGGGACACCCACCCCTCCACTTT.

On this clone itself: Other DNA sequences from this sample encode an identical CDR3 as well. The rearrangement uses TRBV21-1 and TRBJ2-7; the table's D gene call, TRBD2, was not cross checked with the DNA. TRBV21-1 is described as a pseudogene. This CDR3 has 20 residues. CDR3 nucleotide sequence: TGTGCCAGCAGCAAAGGTGGGGGGACCAACCGCACCTCGAGCTCCTACGAGCAGTACTTC. Protein product: CASSKGGGTNRTSSSYEQYF.

The chain combines TRBV6-4 with TRBJ2-1; D is possibly TRBD2 (5 bases). Germline values: CDR1 MRHNA, CDR2 SNTAGT. The ends were cut back, 3 bases at V and 0 bases at J, with 9 bases in the middle. The CDR3 has 15 residues. DNA for the CDR3: TGTGCCAGCAGTGAATTAAGCGGCTCCTACAATGAGCAGTTCTTC. Translated, it gives CASSELSGSYNEQFF.

The J gene is TRBJ1-1, the V gene TRBV29-1; D not certain. With 5 bases removed from V and 0 bases from J, the gap between germline ends came to 10 bases. The CDR3 loop spans 13 amino acids. In germline, CDR1 is SQVTM, CDR2 ANQGSEA. DNA for the CDR3: TGCAGCGTTATGTGGAGTATGAACACTGAAGCTTTCTTT. Protein product: CSVMWSMNTEAFF.

This rearrangement joins TRBV7-2 to TRBJ2-2; D might be TRBD1 (6 bases). V was trimmed by 0 bases and J by 6 bases, leaving 14 bases between them. The CDR3 is 16 residues long. CDR1 is SGHTA, CDR2 FQGNSA, per germline. The CDR3 protein is CASSLAGGPGAGELFF. The CDR3 nucleotides read TGTGCCAGCAGCTTAGCGGGTGGGCCAGGGGCCGGGGAGCTGTTTTTT.

CDR3 nucleotide sequence: TGTGCCAGCAGCTTCGGCGGGGAGCTGTTTTTT. It yields the protein CASSFGGELFF. This chain uses TRBV5-4 with TRBJ2-2; D gene ambiguous. With 2 bases removed from V and 7 bases from J, the gap between germline ends came to 3 bases. Germline CDR1 and CDR2: SGHNT and YYREEE (reference sequence). The CDR3 contains 11 residues.

This clone has a handful of counts. The chain joins TRBV6-5 to TRBJ2-7; D not resolved. CDR3 length: 14 residues. Germline assignment: CDR1 MNHEY and CDR2 SVGAGI. Deletions cut 0 bases from V and 1 base from J, with 7 bases between. For the CDR3, the DNA is TGTGCCAGCAGTTACTCGGTACAGTCCTACGAGCAGTACTTC. This gives the protein CASSYSVQSYEQYF.

The chain joins TRBV6-1 to TRBJ1-2; 10 bases align to TRBD1. V lost 4 bases and J lost 3; bases outside the gene matches: 14. Germline CDR1 and CDR2: MNHNS and SASEGT. CDR3 length: 18 amino acids. The CDR3 spells CASSGGRDRGLRDYGYTF. In DNA, the CDR3 is TGTGCCAGCAGTGGGGGCCGGGACAGGGGACTCCGGGACTATGGCTACACCTTC.

This clone was detected a few times. V usage is TRBV25-1 and J usage is TRBJ1-5; TRBD1 might be the D (6 bases). Germline V gene data show CDR1 as MGHDK and CDR2 as SYGVNS. Between the trimmed V and J ends, which lost 5 bases and 7 bases, there was a span of 18 bases. The CDR3 covers 15 residues. The CDR3 DNA sequence: TGTGCCAGCAGTAAGTCTGGGGGGCGGGGGCAGCCCCAGCATTTT. Its protein is CASSKSGGRGQPQHF.

The chain employs TRBV28 and TRBJ2-2; D remains unclear. CDR1 and CDR2 (germline): MDHEN, SYDVKM. V dropped 11 bases and J dropped 0 bases, with 10 bases sitting between them. This CDR3 contains 13 residues. DNA for the CDR3: TGTGCCCTGGGATCCGCGAACACCGGGGAGCTGTTTTTT. It is translated as CALGSANTGELFF.

V gene TRBV27 combines with J gene TRBJ2-7; D ambiguous. Trimming left V 5 bases short and J 1 base short, with 9 bases between. CDR3 length: 13 amino acids. The germline V gene encodes CDR1 MNHEY and CDR2 SMNVEV (reference sequence). CDR3 protein: CASSALGSYEQYF. DNA of the CDR3: TGTGCCAGCAGTGCCCTGGGGTCCTACGAGCAGTACTTC.

This chain links TRBV6-1 with TRBJ1-1, with a tentative D call TRBD1 (5 bases). Germline assignment: CDR1 MNHNS and CDR2 SASEGT. V gave up 6 bases and J gave up 9 bases, with 14 bases separating them. CDR3 length: 12 amino acids. The CDR3 spells CASRGPEEKAFF. The CDR3 bases are TGTGCCAGCAGGGGGCCCGAGGAGAAAGCTTTCTTT.

The chain employs TRBV11-2 and TRBJ2-7; D gene unclear. V was clipped by 4 bases and J by 2 bases, with 12 bases between them. Germline V CDR1 and CDR2: SGHAT, FQNNGV. CDR3 length equals 14 residues. In DNA, the CDR3 is TGTGCCAGCAGCTACAGCAGGCAAACCTACGAGCAGTACTTC. Protein sequence: CASSYSRQTYEQYF.

This chain uses TRBV27 with TRBJ2-4; 8 bases are shared with TRBD2. CDR1 is MNHEY and CDR2 is SMNVEV in the germline V gene (reference sequence). The junction had 1 base not matched to a gene; V was cut back by 0 bases and J by 0 bases. This CDR3 has 16 residues. The CDR3 loop is CASSLSSGVAKNIQYF. DNA of the CDR3: TGTGCCAGCAGTTTATCTAGCGGGGTAGCCAAAAACATTCAGTACTTC.